These T cell receptor beta chains were read from a single sample in a study of cytomegalovirus exposure and HLA in healthy donors. Profiling relied on immunoSEQ multiplex PCR, and the TCRdb table lists in-frame clones only, not all of them. Of tens of thousands of clones in the sample, 90% to 95% were seen once. Sequenced: PBMCs. These TCRs come from a man aged 18 to 30 in good health and CMV-seronegative. The CDR3 runs from the conserved cysteine through the conserved F or W. The D gene is left open where the match is weak. Only part of the rows carry a size: once, few, many, or a class if the clone is expanded.

>.|.|TRBJ2-7|TRBV19
CASSIGMAYEQYF
TGTGCCAGTAGTATCGGGATGGCCTACGAGCAGTACTTC
>.|TRBD1|TRBJ2-7|TRBV10-3
CAISDGQGDGQYF
TGTGCCATCAGTGATGGACAGGGCGACGGGCAGTACTTC
>.|TRBD2|TRBJ2-7|TRBV23-1
CASSHPGGGSSYEQYF
TGCGCCAGCAGTCACCCGGGAGGGGGAAGCTCCTACGAGCAGTACTTC
>.|.|TRBJ2-3|TRBV5-4
CASSLAREDTQYF
TGTGCCAGCAGCTTGGCCCGGGAAGATACGCAGTATTTT
>.|.|TRBJ2-7|TRBV5-1
CASTTGGGGTYEQYF
TGCGCCAGCACGACCGGTGGGGGCGGAACCTACGAGCAGTACTTC
>.|.|TRBJ1-5|TRBV9
CASSPGSNQPQHF
TGTGCCAGCAGCCCAGGGAGCAATCAGCCCCAGCATTTT
>.|TRBD1|TRBJ2-1|TRBV11-2
CASSLDPGTGSFF
TGTGCCAGCAGCTTAGATCCAGGGACAGGGTCATTCTTC
>once|TRBD1|TRBJ1-1|TRBV18
CASSPGGRSTGDTEAFF
TGTGCCAGCTCACCAGGGGGGAGGTCCACAGGGGACACTGAAGCTTTCTTT
>.|TRBD2|TRBJ2-1|TRBV6-4
CASSDSSGGAVNEQFF
TGTGCCAGCAGTGACTCGAGCGGGGGGGCCGTCAATGAGCAGTTCTTC
>.|TRBD1|TRBJ1-6|TRBV30
CAWRYGTENSPLHF
TGTGCCTGGAGGTACGGGACAGAGAATTCACCCCTCCACTTT
>.|TRBD1|TRBJ1-1|TRBV5-1
CASSSEGTGLNTEAFF
TGCGCCAGCAGCTCTGAAGGGACAGGCCTGAACACTGAAGCTTTCTTT
>.|.|TRBJ1-4|TRBV5-5
CASSLVPFGGVPEKLFF
TGTGCCAGCAGCTTGGTGCCCTTTGGGGGGGTACCTGAAAAACTGTTTTTT
>.|TRBD2|TRBJ2-3|TRBV7-9
CASSTPPRLAGSTDTQYF
TGTGCCAGCAGCACACCCCCCCGACTAGCGGGGTCCACAGATACGCAGTATTTT
>.|TRBD1|TRBJ1-1|TRBV6-5
CASSLVGTGDTEAFF
TGTGCCAGCAGTTTAGTGGGGACAGGGGACACTGAAGCTTTCTTT
>.|.|TRBJ2-1|TRBV30
CAWSEDSKQFF
TGTGCCTGGAGTGAGGACAGCAAGCAGTTCTTC
>.|TRBD1|TRBJ2-5|TRBV27
CASSVQGWETQYF
TGTGCCAGCAGCGTACAGGGGTGGGAGACCCAGTACTTC
>.|.|TRBJ2-7|TRBV5-1
CASRFDSSHTPYEQYF
TGCGCCAGCAGATTCGACTCGTCCCACACACCCTACGAGCAGTACTTC
>.|TRBD2|TRBJ2-5|TRBV19
CASSLRTSGNQETQYF
TGTGCCAGTAGCCTGCGGACTAGCGGGAACCAAGAGACCCAGTACTTC
>.|.|TRBJ1-4|TRBV11-2
CASSLARRNEKLFF
TGTGCCAGCAGCTTAGCGAGGAGAAATGAAAAACTGTTTTTT
>.|TRBD1|TRBJ1-1|TRBV18
CASSRSSRQGLNTEAFF
TGTGCCAGCTCACGGTCCTCACGACAGGGACTGAACACTGAAGCTTTCTTT
>.|.|TRBJ1-4|TRBV28
CASSSTGKEKLFF
TGTGCCAGCAGTTCAACAGGAAAGGAAAAACTGTTTTTT
>.|.|TRBJ2-3|TRBV6-1
CASSVESGITDTQYF
TGTGCCAGCAGTGTGGAGTCGGGGATCACAGATACGCAGTATTTT
>.|.|TRBJ2-7|TRBV7-9
CASSLAGTPFLMQYF
TGTGCCAGCAGCTTAGCCGGGACACCCTTCTTGATGCAGTACTTC